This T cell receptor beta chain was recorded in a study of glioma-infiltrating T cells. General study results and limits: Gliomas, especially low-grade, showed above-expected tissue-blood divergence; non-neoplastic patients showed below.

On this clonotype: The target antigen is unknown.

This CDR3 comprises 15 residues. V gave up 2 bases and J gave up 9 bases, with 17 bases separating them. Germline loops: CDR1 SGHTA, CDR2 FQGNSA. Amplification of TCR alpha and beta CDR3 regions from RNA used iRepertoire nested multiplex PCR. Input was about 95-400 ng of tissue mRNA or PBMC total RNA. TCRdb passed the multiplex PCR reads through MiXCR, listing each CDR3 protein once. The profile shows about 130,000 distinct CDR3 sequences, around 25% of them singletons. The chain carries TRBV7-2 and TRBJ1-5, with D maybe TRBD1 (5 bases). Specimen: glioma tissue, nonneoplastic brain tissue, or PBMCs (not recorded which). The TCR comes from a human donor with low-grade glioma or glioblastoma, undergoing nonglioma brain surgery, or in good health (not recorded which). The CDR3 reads CASSLRWDHSMPQHF. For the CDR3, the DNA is TGTGCCAGCAGCTTAAGGTGGGACCATTCCATGCCCCAGCATTTT.